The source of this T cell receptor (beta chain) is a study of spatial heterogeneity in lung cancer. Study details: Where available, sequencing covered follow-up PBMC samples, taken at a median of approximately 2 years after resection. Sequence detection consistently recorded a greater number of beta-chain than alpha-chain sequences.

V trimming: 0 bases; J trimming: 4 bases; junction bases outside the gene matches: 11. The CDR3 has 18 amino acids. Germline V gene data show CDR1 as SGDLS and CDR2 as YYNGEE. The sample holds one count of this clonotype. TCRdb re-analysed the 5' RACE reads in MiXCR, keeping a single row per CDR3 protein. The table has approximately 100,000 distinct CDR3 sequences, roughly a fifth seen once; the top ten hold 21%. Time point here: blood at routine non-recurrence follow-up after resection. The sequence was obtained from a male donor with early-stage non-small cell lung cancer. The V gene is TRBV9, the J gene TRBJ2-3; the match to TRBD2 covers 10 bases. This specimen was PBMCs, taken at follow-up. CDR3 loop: CASSVGVLSGGAPDTQYF. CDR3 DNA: TGTGCCAGCAGCGTAGGCGTTTTGAGCGGGGGGGCTCCAGATACGCAGTATTTT.